Listed below are T cell receptor beta chains from one sample, sequenced in a study of T-cell reconstitution after alpha-beta-depleted transplantation in children. TCRdb independently ran MiXCR on the PCR reads; one entry per CDR3 protein. The table lists 490,000 or so distinct CDR3 sequences, 9.5% to 15% of them singletons. The specimen comprised PBMCs from the stem cell graft donor, sampled from the stem cell graft. The origin of the receptors is a human donor who donated a stem cell graft to a child with combined immunodeficiency. CDR3s include the opening cysteine and the closing phenylalanine or tryptophan. D genes are given only for firm matches. Not all rows give a size; the values are once, few, many and, for expanded clones, a class.

TRBV7-3,TRBJ2-3,-,once,CASSLIGGTITDTQYF,TGTGCCAGCAGCTTAATTGGAGGGACCATCACAGATACGCAGTATTTT
TRBV5-6,TRBJ2-7,-,-,CASSFFQTDSYEQYF,TGTGCCAGCAGCTTCTTCCAGACGGACTCCTACGAGCAGTACTTC
TRBV6-5,TRBJ2-5,TRBD1,-,CASSYGTGDLETQYF,TGTGCCAGCAGTTACGGGACAGGGGATCTGGAGACCCAGTACTTC
TRBV28,TRBJ2-1,-,many,CASSEGGPRQRLYNEQFF,TGTGCCAGCAGTGAAGGAGGACCGAGACAGCGATTGTACAATGAGCAGTTCTTC
TRBV7-6,TRBJ1-4,TRBD1,few,CASSSTGSNEKLFF,TGTGCCAGCAGCTCGACAGGGTCTAATGAAAAACTGTTTTTT
TRBV5-1,TRBJ2-6,-,-,CASKISSGANVLTF,TGCGCCAGCAAGATAAGCTCTGGGGCCAACGTCCTGACTTTC
TRBV6-5,TRBJ1-3,-,many,CASNKGGAGNTIYF,TGTGCCAGCAATAAGGGGGGGGCTGGAAACACCATATATTTT
TRBV24-1,TRBJ2-7,-,few,CATSIGTSGEQYF,TGTGCCACCAGCATTGGGACGTCAGGCGAGCAGTACTTC
TRBV19,TRBJ1-5,-,few,CASSKRLGDQPQHF,TGTGCCAGTAGTAAAAGACTGGGGGATCAGCCCCAGCATTTT
TRBV24-1,TRBJ1-2,TRBD1,many,CATSGLDRGGSYTF,TGTGCCACCAGTGGTCTAGACAGGGGTGGAAGCTACACCTTC
TRBV12-3/TRBV12-4,TRBJ2-7,-,few,CAFAHVEGPYEQYF,TGTGCCTTCGCCCACGTGGAAGGACCCTACGAGCAGTACTTC
TRBV7-2,TRBJ2-7,TRBD1,-,CASSLTGQGTYEQYF,TGTGCCAGCAGCTTAACCGGACAGGGTACCTACGAGCAGTACTTC
TRBV2,TRBJ2-1,TRBD1,few,CASSGWTGGSLSSYNEQFF,TGTGCCAGCAGTGGATGGACAGGGGGTTCCTTAAGCTCCTACAATGAGCAGTTCTTC
TRBV20-1,TRBJ1-5,-,many,CSASTGFLQPQHF,TGCAGTGCTAGTACGGGGTTCCTTCAGCCCCAGCATTTT
TRBV12-3/TRBV12-4,TRBJ2-1,TRBD1,many,CASRTGGGNEQFF,TGTGCCAGCAGGACAGGGGGAGGCAATGAGCAGTTCTTC
TRBV25-1,TRBJ2-2,-,-,CASQLASELFF,TGTGCCAGCCAGCTAGCCTCGGAGCTGTTTTTT
TRBV12-3/TRBV12-4,TRBJ2-3,-,many,CASSLQGDTQYF,TGTGCCAGCAGTCTACAGGGCGATACGCAGTATTTT
TRBV21-1,TRBJ1-3,-,-,CASSKMPGRSGNTIYF,TGTGCCAGCAGCAAAATGCCGGGACGTTCTGGAAACACCATATATTTT
TRBV7-9,TRBJ2-1,-,-,CASSFRQQGGTYNEQFF,TGTGCCAGCAGCTTCAGACAACAGGGAGGGACCTACAATGAGCAGTTCTTC
TRBV14,TRBJ1-6,-,-,CASSQGDRRSSYNSPLHF,TGTGCCAGCAGCCAAGGTGACAGGAGGAGCTCCTATAATTCACCCCTCCACTTT
TRBV9,TRBJ2-3,-,-,CASSVAPAADTQYF,TGTGCCAGCAGCGTAGCTCCGGCGGCGGATACGCAGTATTTT
TRBV5-6,TRBJ2-2,-,-,CASSVQGGELFF,TGTGCCAGCAGCGTACAGGGCGGGGAGCTGTTTTTT
TRBV30,TRBJ2-1,-,few,CAWSEDEQFF,TGTGCCTGGAGTGAAGATGAGCAGTTCTTC
TRBV5-5,TRBJ1-5,TRBD1,few,CASSLEDRSNQPQHF,TGTGCCAGCAGCTTGGAGGACAGGAGCAATCAGCCCCAGCATTTT
TRBV12-3/TRBV12-4,TRBJ2-3,-,many,CASSHSTDTQYF,TGTGCCAGCAGTCATAGCACAGATACGCAGTATTTT
TRBV12-3/TRBV12-4,TRBJ1-3,TRBD1,-,CASSLSQGGNTIYF,TGTGCCAGCAGTTTGTCACAGGGGGGAAACACCATATATTTT
TRBV29-1,TRBJ2-7,TRBD1,-,CSVEARTGGTYEQYF,TGCAGCGTTGAAGCAAGGACAGGGGGCACCTACGAGCAGTACTTC
TRBV29-1,TRBJ1-4,-,few,CAGGADEKLFF,TGCGCCGGGGGTGCCGATGAAAAACTGTTTTTT
TRBV29-1,TRBJ1-2,-,few,CSASEGGYTF,TGCAGCGCCTCCGAGGGGGGCTACACCTTC
TRBV29-1,TRBJ2-3,TRBD2,many,CSVAASGRATQYF,TGCAGCGTTGCCGCTAGCGGGAGGGCAACGCAGTATTTT
TRBV20-1,TRBJ1-1,-,many,CSASLGDEAFF,TGCAGTGCTAGTCTGGGCGACGAAGCTTTCTTT
TRBV6-1,TRBJ2-5,-,few,CASSGIGSRFGETQYF,TGTGCCAGCAGTGGCATCGGGAGCAGATTTGGAGAGACCCAGTACTTC
TRBV15,TRBJ2-1,TRBD2,many,CATSRGTSGRLYNEQFF,TGTGCCACCAGCAGAGGGACTAGCGGGAGGCTCTACAATGAGCAGTTCTTC